A selection of T cell receptor beta chains follows, all from one sample in a study of T cells in Graves' hyperthyroidism and ophthalmopathy. TCRdb re-called the multiplex PCR reads through MiXCR, storing one row per CDR3 protein. The sample has 90,000 to 120,000 distinct CDR3 sequences; more than 15% are singletons. Input material: blood. These receptors were taken from a woman between 50 and 59 years old with Graves' hyperthyroidism. The CDR3 runs from the conserved cysteine through the conserved F or W. The D gene is left open where the match is weak. Where a row states a size, it is once, few, many or the class of an expanded clone; other rows omit it.

j_call	clone_size	v_call	d_call	cdr3_aa	cdr3_nt
TRBJ2-3	many	TRBV29-1	NA	CSVEDPAARADTQYF	TGCAGCGTTGAAGACCCTGCTGCGAGGGCAGATACGCAGTATTTT
TRBJ1-4	NA	TRBV7-2	NA	CASSLNGRWREKLFF	TGTGCCAGCAGCTTAAACGGGAGGTGGCGGGAAAAACTGTTTTTT
TRBJ2-1	many	TRBV3-1	NA	CASSQDFTGEIYNEQFF	TGTGCCAGCAGCCAAGATTTTACGGGAGAGATTTACAATGAGCAGTTCTTC
TRBJ1-5	NA	TRBV28	TRBD1	CASSFPQGGQPQHF	TGTGCCAGCAGTTTTCCCCAGGGGGGCCAGCCCCAGCATTTT
TRBJ2-7	many	TRBV3-1	NA	CASSQDMASEQYF	TGTGCCAGCAGCCAAGATATGGCTAGCGAGCAGTACTTC
TRBJ2-2	many	TRBV2	NA	CASSDPQSAGELFF	TGTGCCAGCAGTGACCCACAGTCCGCCGGGGAGCTGTTTTTT
TRBJ2-5	many	TRBV6-1	NA	CASSDSSGETQYF	TGTGCCAGCAGTGACTCGTCTGGAGAGACCCAGTACTTC
TRBJ2-7	many	TRBV5-1	TRBD2	CASSLTSGENYEQYF	TGCGCCAGCAGCTTAACGAGCGGGGAAAACTACGAGCAGTACTTC
TRBJ2-3	many	TRBV7-3	NA	CASSLSRSTDTQYF	TGTGCCAGCAGCTTATCCCGTAGCACAGATACGCAGTATTTT
TRBJ1-2	NA	TRBV12-3/TRBV12-4	NA	CASSQGGGYTF	TGTGCCAGCAGCCAGGGCGGCGGCTACACCTTC